The 10 T cell receptor beta chains in this list originate from one sample, sequenced in a study of shared clonotypes between healthy human individuals. Measured with immunoSEQ multiplex PCR; TCRdb has only the in-frame clones, and not every one. The data show 550,000 to 850,000 clones, roughly 70% seen once. The source material was memory CD4+ T cells sorted from blood. Subset noted: CD45RA-negative fraction. These receptors all stem from a woman in her 30s in good health.

V is TRBV6-4 and J is TRBJ2-1, with 9 bases matching TRBD2. In germline, CDR1 is MRHNA, CDR2 SNTAGT. With 3 bases clipped from V and 3 bases from J, the junction kept 3 bases outside the gene matches. This CDR3 is 15 amino acids long. The CDR3 bases are TGTGCCAGCAGTGAGCTAGCGGGGAACTACAATGAGCAGTTCTTC. This gives the protein CASSELAGNYNEQFF.

CDR3 nucleotides: TGTGCCAGCAGCTCCTTAGACAGAGCCGCCTATGGCTACACCTTC. This sequence encodes CASSSLDRAAYGYTF. V and J are TRBV7-2 and TRBJ1-2, with a weak D call TRBD1 (5 bases). Trimming pared 4 bases from V and 4 bases from J, leaving 16 bases between. The CDR3 is 15 residues long. The germline V gene encodes CDR1 SGHTA and CDR2 FQGNSA.

About this clone: Other DNA sequences of this sample code for an identical CDR3. This sequence joins TRBV5-1 and TRBJ2-7; 11 bases match TRBD1. Germline V lookup: CDR1 SGHRS, CDR2 YFSETQ. V lost 4 bases and J lost 7; bases outside the gene matches: 7. The CDR3 totals 14 residues. The DNA for the CDR3 is TGCGCCAGCAGCCCCGGACAGGGGGCCTGGGAGCAGTACTTC. This gives the protein CASSPGQGAWEQYF. The entire variable domain, with the rest obtained from reference TRBV5-1 and TRBJ2-7, is as follows: KAGVTQTPRYLIKTRGQQVTLSCSPISGHRSVSWYQQTPGQGLQFLFEYFSETQRNKGNFPGRFSGRQFSNSRSEMNVSTLELGDSALYLCASSPGQGAWEQYFGPGTRLTVT.

This clone was found once. The V gene is TRBV11-2, the J gene TRBJ2-3, with 8 positions matching TRBD2. V gave up 4 bases and J gave up 0 bases; unmatched junction bases: 6. The CDR3 runs 16 residues. Germline V gene data show CDR1 as SGHAT and CDR2 as FQNNGV. The CDR3 reads CASSSLAGPSTDTQYF. DNA of the CDR3: TGTGCCAGCAGCTCATTAGCGGGACCTAGCACAGATACGCAGTATTTT.

The chain is built from TRBV5-4 and TRBJ2-5; TRBD1 matches 9 bases. V trimming: 4 bases; J trimming: 4 bases; junction bases outside the gene matches: 8. Per germline, CDR1 SGHNT and CDR2 YYREEE (reference sequence). This CDR3 is built from 15 residues. This CDR3 is CASSPAGQGRETQYF. The CDR3 DNA reads TGTGCCAGCAGCCCGGCGGGACAGGGAAGAGAGACCCAGTACTTC.

The V gene is TRBV27, the J gene TRBJ2-5, with D perhaps given as TRBD1 or TRBD2 (6 bases each). Per germline, CDR1 MNHEY and CDR2 SMNVEV (reference sequence). This CDR3 has 15 residues. V lost 5 bases, J lost 5 bases, and 18 bases lay in between. DNA of the CDR3: TGTGCCAGCAGTACGTCCCGGGGGCGGCGTGAGACCCAGTACTTC. It encodes CASSTSRGRRETQYF.

This chain uses TRBV4-2 with TRBJ1-2; 7 bases map to TRBD1. The CDR3 totals 13 residues. Germline CDR1 is LGHNA and CDR2 is YNFKEQ. V lost 6 bases and J lost 4; bases outside the gene matches: 5. As DNA, the CDR3 is TGTGCCAGCAGTCAACAGGGGACCTATGGCTACACCTTC. Translating gives CASSQQGTYGYTF.

V gene TRBV5-4 combines with J gene TRBJ1-2, with D perhaps matching TRBD1 (5 bases). Germline CDR1 SGHNT, CDR2 YYREEE (reference sequence). V shed 4 bases and J shed 1 base, with 14 bases lying between them. The CDR3 consists of 15 residues. CDR3 protein: CASSVPGPSNYGYTF. In nucleotides, the CDR3 is TGTGCCAGCAGCGTCCCGGGACCGAGTAACTATGGCTACACCTTC.

The J gene is TRBJ1-2, the V gene TRBV20-1, with D hard to call. Trimming stripped 3 bases from V and 7 bases from J, with 6 bases between. Germline V gene sequence: CDR1 DFQATT, CDR2 SNEGSKA (reference sequence). This CDR3 contains 10 residues. CDR3 protein: CSARGGGYTF. The CDR3 nucleotides are TGCAGTGCTAGGGGAGGTGGCTACACCTTC.

V usage is TRBV30 and J usage is TRBJ2-5; TRBD1 agrees at 9 bases. The better agreement between TRBJ2-7 and the DNA end casts doubt on the J call. The CDR3 has 16 amino acids. The germline V gene encodes CDR1 GTSNPN and CDR2 SVGIG (reference sequence). CDR3 bases: TGTGCCTGGAGTGGTCGCAGGGGACAGGGCCCCTACGAGCAGTACTTC. It encodes CAWSGRRGQGPYEQYF.